Below, 3 T cell receptor beta chains from the same sample are listed, as sequenced in a study of cytomegalovirus exposure and HLA in healthy donors. The PCR employed 60 Vbeta primers together with 13 Jbeta primers. Clones were read by immunoSEQ multiplex PCR, and TCRdb kept only the in-frame ones, dropping some. The sample yields 80,000 or so clones, 70% to 85% seen once. The sample taken for sequencing was PBMCs. The receptors originated from a man aged 50-59 years in good health and CMV-seropositive.

This rearrangement joins TRBV4-3 to TRBJ2-7; tentative D call: TRBD2 (6 bases). The CDR3 has 15 amino acids. Trimming shortened V by 0 bases and J by 4 bases, and 13 bases separated the two germline ends. Germline V gene sequence: CDR1 LGHNA, CDR2 YSLEER. The CDR3 nucleotides read TGCGCCAGCAGCCAAGATTGGGGCGGGATTTACGAGCAGTACTTC. Its protein is CASSQDWGGIYEQYF.

The genes are TRBV6-4 and TRBJ2-2, with D unresolved. Trimming removed 8 bases from V and 6 bases from J, with 10 bases in between. Looked up from germline, CDR1 is MRHNA and CDR2 is SNTAGT. The CDR3 contains 12 residues. CDR3 amino acids: CASSEDSGELFF. The CDR3 DNA reads TGTGCCAGCTCTGAAGACTCCGGGGAGCTGTTTTTT.

This clone was observed a few times. The V gene is TRBV7-8, the J gene TRBJ2-3; D might be TRBD1 (5 bases). With 1 base removed from V and 4 bases from J, the gap between germline ends came to 9 bases. The CDR3 totals 14 residues. Germline CDR1 is SGHVS and CDR2 is FQNEAQ. CDR3 DNA sequence: TGTGCCAGCAGCTTAGGGGGCCGTCCAGATACGCAGTATTTT. Amino acids: CASSLGGRPDTQYF.